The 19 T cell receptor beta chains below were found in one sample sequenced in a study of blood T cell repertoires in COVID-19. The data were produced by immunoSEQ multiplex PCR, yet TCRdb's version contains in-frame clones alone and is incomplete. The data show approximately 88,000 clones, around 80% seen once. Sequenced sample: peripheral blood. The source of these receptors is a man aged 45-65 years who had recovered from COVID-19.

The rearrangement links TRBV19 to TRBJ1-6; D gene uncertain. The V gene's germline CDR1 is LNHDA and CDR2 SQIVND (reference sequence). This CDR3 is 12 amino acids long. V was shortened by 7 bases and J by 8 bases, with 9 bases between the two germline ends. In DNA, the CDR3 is TGTGCCAGTACCTTTAGCGATTCACCCCTCCACTTT. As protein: CASTFSDSPLHF.

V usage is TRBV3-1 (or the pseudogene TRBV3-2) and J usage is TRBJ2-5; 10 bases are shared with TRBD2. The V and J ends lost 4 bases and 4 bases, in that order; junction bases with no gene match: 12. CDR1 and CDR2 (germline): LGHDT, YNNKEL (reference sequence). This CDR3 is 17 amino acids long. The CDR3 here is CASSPLASGGAGETQYF. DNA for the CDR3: TGTGCCAGCAGCCCCCTCGCGAGCGGGGGGGCAGGAGAGACCCAGTACTTC.

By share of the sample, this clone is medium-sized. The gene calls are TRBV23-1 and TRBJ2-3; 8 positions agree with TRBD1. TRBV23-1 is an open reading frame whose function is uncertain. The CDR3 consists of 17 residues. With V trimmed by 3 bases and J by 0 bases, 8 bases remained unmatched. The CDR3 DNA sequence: TGCGCCAGCAGTCATTGGGACAGGCCGTATAGCACAGATACGCAGTATTTT. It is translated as CASSHWDRPYSTDTQYF.

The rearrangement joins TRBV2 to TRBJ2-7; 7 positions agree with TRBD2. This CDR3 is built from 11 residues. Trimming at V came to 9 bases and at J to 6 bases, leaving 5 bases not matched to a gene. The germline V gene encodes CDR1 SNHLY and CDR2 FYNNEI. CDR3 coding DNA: TGTGCCAGTAGAGCGGGATCCGAGCAGTACTTC. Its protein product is CASRAGSEQYF.

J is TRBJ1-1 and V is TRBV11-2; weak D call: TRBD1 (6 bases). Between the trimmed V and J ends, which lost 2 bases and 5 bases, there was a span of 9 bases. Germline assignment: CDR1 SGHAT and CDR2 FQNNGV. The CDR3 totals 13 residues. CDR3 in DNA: TGTGCCAGCAGCTTACGAGGGGGTACTGAAGCTTTCTTT. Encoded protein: CASSLRGGTEAFF.

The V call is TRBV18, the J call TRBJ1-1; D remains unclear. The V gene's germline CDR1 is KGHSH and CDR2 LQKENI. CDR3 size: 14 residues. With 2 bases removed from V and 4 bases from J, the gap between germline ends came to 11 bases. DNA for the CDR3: TGTGCCAGCTCACCAACGGCGTGGGCCACTGAAGCTTTCTTT. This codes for CASSPTAWATEAFF.

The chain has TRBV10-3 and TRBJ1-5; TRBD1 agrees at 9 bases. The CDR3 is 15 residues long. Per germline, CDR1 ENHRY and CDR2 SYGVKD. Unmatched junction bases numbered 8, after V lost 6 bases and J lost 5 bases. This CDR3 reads CAISEPGQGHQPQHF. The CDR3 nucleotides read TGTGCCATCAGCGAGCCGGGACAGGGACATCAGCCCCAGCATTTT.

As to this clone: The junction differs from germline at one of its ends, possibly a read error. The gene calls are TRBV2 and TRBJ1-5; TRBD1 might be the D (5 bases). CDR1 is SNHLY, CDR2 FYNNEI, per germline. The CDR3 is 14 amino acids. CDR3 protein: CASREGHFDQPQHF. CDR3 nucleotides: TGTGCCAGCAGGGAAGGACACTTCGATCAGCCCCAGCATTTT.

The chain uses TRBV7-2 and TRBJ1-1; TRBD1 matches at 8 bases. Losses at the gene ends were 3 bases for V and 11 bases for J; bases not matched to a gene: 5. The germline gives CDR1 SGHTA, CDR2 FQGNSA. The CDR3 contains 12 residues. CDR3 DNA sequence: TGTGCCAGCAGCTTCACAGGGGGTTCCGCTTTCTTT. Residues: CASSFTGGSAFF.

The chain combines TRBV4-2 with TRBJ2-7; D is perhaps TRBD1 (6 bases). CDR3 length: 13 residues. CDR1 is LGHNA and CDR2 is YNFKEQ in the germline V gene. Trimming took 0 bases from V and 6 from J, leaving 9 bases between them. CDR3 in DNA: TGTGCCAGCAGCCAAGAGTTAGGGGGCGAGCAGTACTTC. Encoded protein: CASSQELGGEQYF.

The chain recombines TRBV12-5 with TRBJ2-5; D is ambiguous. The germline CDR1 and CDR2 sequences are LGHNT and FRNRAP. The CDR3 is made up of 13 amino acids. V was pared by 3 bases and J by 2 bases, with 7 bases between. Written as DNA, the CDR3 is TGTGCTAGTGGTTTAGAGGAGCAAGAGACCCAGTACTTC. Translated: CASGLEEQETQYF. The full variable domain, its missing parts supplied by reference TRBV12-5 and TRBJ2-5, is DARVTQTPRHKVTEMGQEVTMRCQPILGHNTVFWYRQTMMQGLELLAYFRNRAPLDDSGMPKDRFSAEMPDATLATLKIQPSEPRDSAVYFCASGLEEQETQYFGPGTRLLVL.

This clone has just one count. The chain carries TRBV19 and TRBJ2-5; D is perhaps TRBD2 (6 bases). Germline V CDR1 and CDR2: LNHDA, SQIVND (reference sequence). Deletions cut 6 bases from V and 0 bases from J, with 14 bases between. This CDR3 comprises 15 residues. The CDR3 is CASSPYGSHQETQYF. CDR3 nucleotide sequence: TGTGCCAGTAGCCCCTACGGGAGCCACCAAGAGACCCAGTACTTC.

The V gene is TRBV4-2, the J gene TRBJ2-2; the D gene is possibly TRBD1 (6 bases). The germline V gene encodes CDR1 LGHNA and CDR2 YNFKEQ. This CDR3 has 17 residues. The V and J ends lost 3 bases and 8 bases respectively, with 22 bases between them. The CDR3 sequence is CASSQQVGRTTGGELFF. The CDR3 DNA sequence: TGTGCCAGCAGCCAGCAGGTAGGGCGGACGACAGGAGGGGAGCTGTTTTTT.

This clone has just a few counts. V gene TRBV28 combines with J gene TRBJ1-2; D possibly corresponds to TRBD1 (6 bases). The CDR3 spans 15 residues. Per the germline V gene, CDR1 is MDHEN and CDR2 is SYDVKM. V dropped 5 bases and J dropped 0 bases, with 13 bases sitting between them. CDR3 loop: CASSGTQEANYGYTF. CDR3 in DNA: TGTGCCAGCAGTGGGACACAGGAAGCTAACTATGGCTACACCTTC.

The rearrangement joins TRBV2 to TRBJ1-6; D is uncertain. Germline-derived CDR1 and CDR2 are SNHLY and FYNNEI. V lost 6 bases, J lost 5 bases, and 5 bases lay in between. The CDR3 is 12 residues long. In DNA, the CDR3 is TGTGCCAGCAGAGAGAATAATTCACCCCTCCACTTT. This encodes CASRENNSPLHF.

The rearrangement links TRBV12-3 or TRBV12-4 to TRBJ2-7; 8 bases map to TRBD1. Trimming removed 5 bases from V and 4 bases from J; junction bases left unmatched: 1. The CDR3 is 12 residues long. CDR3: CASSRTGYEQYF. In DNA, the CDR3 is TGTGCCAGCAGTCGGACAGGGTACGAGCAGTACTTC.

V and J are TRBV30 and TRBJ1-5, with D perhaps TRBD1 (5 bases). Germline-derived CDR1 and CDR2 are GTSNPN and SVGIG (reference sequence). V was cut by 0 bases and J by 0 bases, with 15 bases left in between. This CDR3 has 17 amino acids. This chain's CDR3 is CAWSVRRGRDSNQPQHF. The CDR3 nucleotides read TGTGCCTGGAGTGTACGGAGGGGACGGGATAGCAATCAGCCCCAGCATTTT.

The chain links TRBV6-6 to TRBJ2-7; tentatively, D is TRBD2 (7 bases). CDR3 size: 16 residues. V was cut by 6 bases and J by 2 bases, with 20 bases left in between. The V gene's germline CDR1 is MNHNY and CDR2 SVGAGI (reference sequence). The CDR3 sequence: CASSRGGALGTYEQYF. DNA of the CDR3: TGTGCCAGCAGCCGAGGGGGGGCCCTAGGGACCTACGAGCAGTACTTC.

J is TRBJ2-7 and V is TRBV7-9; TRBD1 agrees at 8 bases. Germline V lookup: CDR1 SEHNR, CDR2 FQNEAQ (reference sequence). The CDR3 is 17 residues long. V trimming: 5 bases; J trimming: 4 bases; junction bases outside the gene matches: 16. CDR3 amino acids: CASSEDSTRGLGYEQYF. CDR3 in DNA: TGTGCCAGCAGCGAGGACTCGACCAGGGGGCTAGGGTACGAGCAGTACTTC.